This T cell receptor beta chain was captured in a study of CD8 T cells in Susac syndrome. As regards this clonotype: No antigen is known for it.

The multiple sclerosis controls comprised treatment-naive patients whose relapsing-remitting disease was stable or active. Study results and limitations: In its TCR sequencing and HLA analysis, the study acknowledged that the number of individuals was relatively small.

Losses at the gene ends were 2 bases for V and 7 bases for J; bases not matched to a gene: 3. Germline assignment: CDR1 KGHDR and CDR2 SFDVKD. The CDR3 consists of 14 residues. It was with random hexamers that about 0.45 to 1 ug RNA was reverse transcribed. Amplification of TCR beta CDR3 across 54 Vbeta and 13 Jbeta was performed with immunoSEQ multiplex PCR. TCRdb independently ran MiXCR on the immunoSEQ multiplex PCR reads; one entry per CDR3 protein. The table shows approximately 170,000 distinct CDR3 sequences, with roughly 94% occurring only once. Specimen: CD4+ T cells from PBMCs. The source is a human donor with multiple sclerosis. The rearrangement uses TRBV24-1 and TRBJ2-1; the match to TRBD1 covers 8 bases. CDR3 loop: CATSDSTGGNEQFF. For the CDR3, the DNA is TGTGCCACCAGTGATTCAACAGGGGGTAATGAGCAGTTCTTC.